This entry describes one TCR beta chain. Its antigen is undetermined. The data were taken from a study of shared clonotypes between healthy human individuals. Produced via immunoSEQ multiplex PCR; TCRdb's table is partial and in-frame only. The sample holds a few million clones, over 85% seen once. Whole-study results and caveats: How much donors shared clonotypes was expected to be affected by sequencing depth. For naive CD4 cells, 4.5% to 6.5% of clonotypes were shared across a handful of donors.

V shed 2 bases and J shed 3 bases, with 11 bases lying between them. CDR1 and CDR2 from the germline V gene are MNHNY and SVGAGI (reference sequence). The CDR3 totals 14 residues. This rearrangement joins TRBV6-6 to TRBJ2-7, with D possibly being TRBD2 (7 bases). The receptor comes from a man aged 18 to 35 in good health. The sequenced material came from naive CD4+ T cells sorted from blood. The sample's subset: CD45RA+ positively selected. CDR3 nucleotide sequence: TGTGCCAGCAGTTACGCGGGGGCGGGCTACGAGCAGTACTTC. Residues: CASSYAGAGYEQYF.